A few counts support the clone carrying this TCR beta chain. Its matching antigen is unknown. The record originates from a study of T-cell memory formation after mild COVID-19. Study in general: The study found TCR clusters largely donor specific.

The authors produced TCR alpha and TCR beta cDNA libraries with sample barcodes and UMIs by 5'RACE using constant-segment primers. Via MiXCR, TCRdb re-called the 5' RACE reads, giving one row per CDR3 protein. The sample lists approximately 350,000 distinct CDR3 sequences, 10% to 15% seen once, with 20% to 25% in the top ten. General study findings and limits: Shrinking CD4+ clones were chiefly CM and EM; CD8+ ones were chiefly EMRA. Whether second-wave clones peaking at day 37 were SARS-CoV-2 specific went unconfirmed.

The CDR3 contains 16 residues. V was pared by 2 bases and J by 4 bases, with 9 bases of the junction left unmatched. Germline CDR1 reads SGDLS; CDR2 reads YYNGEE. Sequences were obtained from PBMCs or a T cell subset sorted from them (not recorded which). This TCR was recovered from a young man who had mild COVID-19 (a few samples of this study predate the infection). Cell type and time point are not known. The gene calls are TRBV9 and TRBJ2-7; TRBD1 matches at 10 bases. For the CDR3, the DNA is TGTGCCAGCAGCGTGGCACCGGGACAGGGGAGGTACGAGCAGTACTTC. Protein product: CASSVAPGQGRYEQYF.